The TCR beta chain described here comes from a study of identical twins. This clonotype was detected only a few times. One entry per CDR3 protein results from TCRdb running MiXCR on the 5' RACE reads. The profile covers a few hundred thousand distinct CDR3 sequences, with around 24% appearing a single time and roughly 2.8% taken by the ten largest. CDR3 length equals 14 residues. Trimming took 4 bases from V and 8 from J, leaving 16 bases between them. Germline-derived CDR1 and CDR2 are SGHDT and YYEEEE. These data were likewise used in another study, on T cells expressing NK-cell markers.

Sequences were obtained from CD4+ T cells sorted from blood. The V and J genes are TRBV5-6 and TRBJ2-1; no clear D. The clonotype comes from a woman aged 18-29 years in good health. CDR3 loop: CASSPGPQVDEQFF. The CDR3 region has the DNA TGTGCCAGCAGCCCCGGCCCTCAAGTGGATGAGCAGTTCTTC. The variable domain in full, completed from reference TRBV5-6 and TRBJ2-1, reads DAGVTQSPTHLIKTRGQQVTLRCSPKSGHDTVSWYQQALGQGPQFIFQYYEEEERQRGNFPDRFSGHQFPNYSSELNVNALLLGDSALYLCASSPGPQVDEQFFGPGTRLTVL.